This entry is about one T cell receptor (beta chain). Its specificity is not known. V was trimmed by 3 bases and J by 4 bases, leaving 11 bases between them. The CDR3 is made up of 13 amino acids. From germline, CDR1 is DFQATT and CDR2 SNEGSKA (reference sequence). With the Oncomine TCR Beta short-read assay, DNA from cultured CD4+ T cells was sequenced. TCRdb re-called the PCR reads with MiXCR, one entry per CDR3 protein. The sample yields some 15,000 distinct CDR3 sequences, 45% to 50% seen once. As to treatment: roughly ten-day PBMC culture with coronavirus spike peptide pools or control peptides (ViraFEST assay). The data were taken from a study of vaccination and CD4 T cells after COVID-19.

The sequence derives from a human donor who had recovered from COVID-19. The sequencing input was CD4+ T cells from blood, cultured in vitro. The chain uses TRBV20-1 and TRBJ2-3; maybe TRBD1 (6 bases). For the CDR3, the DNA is TGCAGTGCTAGTAGACAGGCTTCAGATACGCAGTATTTT. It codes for CSASRQASDTQYF.